A selection of T cell receptor beta chains follows, all from one sample in a study of T cell repertoires in cytomegalovirus infection. TCRdb reanalysed the reads using MiXCR and keeps one entry per CDR3 protein. The sample consists of some 240,000 distinct CDR3 sequences, over 15% of them appearing once. The sequenced material came from CD8+ T cells from PBMCs. These receptors originate from a human donor in good health (CMV status not recorded). Some clones in this sample may be carry-over from other donors' samples. Each CDR3 is given with its conserved first and last residue. The D gene is left open where the match is weak. Not all rows give a size; the values are once, few, many and, for expanded clones, a class.

TRBD1	TRBJ2-1	TRBV9	many	CASSVGQGASYNEQFF	TGTGCCAGCAGCGTAGGACAGGGGGCTTCCTACAATGAGCAGTTCTTC
NA	TRBJ2-1	TRBV7-8	many	CASSFPKSGTEQFF	TGTGCCAGCAGCTTCCCAAAATCCGGGACAGAGCAGTTCTTC
TRBD1	TRBJ1-1	TRBV5-6	many	CASSFSNPGGTEAFF	TGTGCCAGCAGCTTTAGCAATCCAGGGGGCACTGAAGCTTTCTTT
NA	TRBJ1-4	TRBV5-1	few	CASSFRPDPRTNEKLFF	TGCGCCAGCAGCTTCAGGCCTGATCCTCGGACTAATGAAAAACTGTTTTTT
TRBD2	TRBJ2-3	TRBV6-2/TRBV6-3	NA	CASSPLADFTDTQYF	TGTGCCAGCAGCCCACTAGCGGACTTCACAGATACGCAGTATTTT
TRBD1	TRBJ1-1	TRBV6-1	many	CASSAWTGGIEAFF	TGTGCCAGCAGTGCTTGGACAGGTGGAATAGAAGCTTTCTTT
NA	TRBJ2-7	TRBV6-2/TRBV6-3	few	CASTPGASYEQYF	TGTGCCAGCACGCCCGGAGCCTCCTACGAGCAGTACTTC
NA	TRBJ1-2	TRBV6-2/TRBV6-3	few	CASNDPEDFYGYTF	TGTGCCAGCAATGACCCGGAGGACTTTTATGGCTACACCTTC
NA	TRBJ1-2	TRBV6-5	NA	CASSYGANYGYTF	TGTGCCAGCAGTTACGGGGCCAACTATGGCTACACCTTC
TRBD2	TRBJ2-5	TRBV20-1	many	CSAREIAGGQETQYF	TGCAGTGCTAGAGAAATAGCGGGGGGGCAAGAGACCCAGTACTTC
TRBD2	TRBJ2-5	TRBV6-5	NA	CASSYLIAGEETQYF	TGTGCCAGCAGTTATTTAATAGCGGGGGAAGAGACCCAGTACTTC
NA	TRBJ2-1	TRBV29-1	few	CSVDYEGSYNEQFF	TGCAGCGTTGATTATGAGGGCAGCTACAATGAGCAGTTCTTC
NA	TRBJ1-6	TRBV19	few	CASSFSVVINSPLHF	TGTGCCAGTAGTTTCTCGGTGGTCATCAACTCACCCCTCCACTTT
NA	TRBJ2-6	TRBV2	NA	CASLDPVPNVLTF	TGTGCCAGCCTAGACCCCGTGCCCAACGTCCTGACTTTC
TRBD1	TRBJ1-1	TRBV5-3	NA	CASSLDRAFPEAFF	TGTGCCAGCAGCTTGGACAGGGCTTTCCCTGAAGCTTTCTTT
TRBD1	TRBJ1-1	TRBV7-9	NA	CASSQGGQLAFF	TGTGCCAGCAGCCAGGGGGGGCAGTTGGCTTTCTTT
NA	TRBJ2-5	TRBV11-1	NA	CASSIWDVAQETQYF	TGTGCCAGCAGCATCTGGGACGTCGCCCAAGAGACCCAGTACTTC
NA	TRBJ1-4	TRBV29-1	NA	CSTGPGDEKLFF	TGCAGCACGGGACCTGGGGACGAAAAACTGTTTTTT
TRBD1	TRBJ2-3	TRBV2	many	CAEHRGRTDTQYF	TGTGCCGAACACAGGGGACGCACAGATACGCAGTATTTT
NA	TRBJ2-5	TRBV28	many	CASMGETQYF	TGTGCCAGCATGGGAGAGACCCAGTACTTC
NA	TRBJ2-7	TRBV7-6	many	CASSSPESYEQYF	TGTGCCAGCAGCTCCCCCGAATCCTACGAGCAGTACTTC
NA	TRBJ2-7	TRBV28	few	CASSSGPKRDYEQYF	TGTGCCAGCAGTTCAGGACCGAAAAGGGACTACGAGCAGTACTTC
NA	TRBJ2-7	TRBV28	NA	CASSPRTDSYEQYF	TGTGCCAGCAGTCCCCGGACCGACTCCTACGAGCAGTACTTC
NA	TRBJ1-2	TRBV11-1	NA	CASSLDRRGNGYTF	TGTGCCAGCAGCTTGGACCGCCGGGGGAATGGCTACACCTTC
TRBD1	TRBJ2-3	TRBV18	once	CASSNLDRGPDTQYF	TGTGCCAGCTCTAACCTCGACAGGGGGCCCGATACGCAGTATTTT
NA	TRBJ2-1	TRBV12-5	many	CASGLGVPSSYNEQFF	TGTGCTAGTGGTTTGGGGGTCCCGAGCTCCTACAATGAGCAGTTCTTC
TRBD1	TRBJ2-7	TRBV5-1	NA	CASSSLGTGVYEQYF	TGCGCCAGCAGCTCCCTCGGGACAGGGGTCTACGAGCAGTACTTC
NA	TRBJ1-2	TRBV28	few	CASSLPSRRPNYGYTF	TGTGCCAGCAGTTTACCCTCCCGACGGCCTAACTATGGCTACACCTTC
TRBD2	TRBJ2-1	TRBV15	many	CATRAAGVTNNEQFF	TGTGCCACCAGAGCAGCGGGGGTGACGAACAATGAGCAGTTCTTC
NA	TRBJ1-5	TRBV5-5	many	CASSGLTGSNQPQHF	TGTGCCAGCAGCGGATTAACAGGTAGCAATCAGCCCCAGCATTTT
NA	TRBJ2-3	TRBV6-2/TRBV6-3	NA	CASSFDRGPQTDTQYF	TGTGCCAGCAGTTTCGACCGGGGACCCCAAACAGATACGCAGTATTTT
NA	TRBJ1-5	TRBV19	NA	CASSTGGGGNQPQHF	TGTGCCAGTAGTACGGGAGGCGGCGGCAATCAGCCCCAGCATTTT
NA	TRBJ2-3	TRBV19	NA	CASSTGDGDTQYF	TGTGCCAGTAGTACCGGCGACGGAGATACGCAGTATTTT
NA	TRBJ1-2	TRBV11-2	NA	CASSSPGQDLPNYGYTF	TGTGCCAGCAGCTCCCCCGGCCAGGATCTCCCTAACTATGGCTACACCTTC
TRBD2	TRBJ2-3	TRBV7-8	many	CASSLHLSGGSNGDTQYF	TGTGCCAGCAGCTTACATCTTAGCGGGGGGTCAAATGGGGATACGCAGTATTTT
NA	TRBJ1-3	TRBV7-2	many	CASSRGPPGWGNTIYF	TGTGCCAGCAGCCGAGGACCACCGGGGTGGGGAAACACCATATATTTT
TRBD2	TRBJ2-1	TRBV6-2/TRBV6-3	NA	CASSYSRLAGGITFFDEQFF	TGTGCCAGCAGTTACTCGCGACTAGCGGGGGGCATTACCTTTTTCGATGAGCAGTTCTTC
NA	TRBJ2-7	TRBV5-6	NA	CASSLNGGSEQYF	TGTGCCAGCAGCTTGAACGGTGGAAGCGAGCAGTACTTC
NA	TRBJ1-4	TRBV7-8	many	CASSSTPPSTGVNEKLFF	TGTGCCAGCAGCTCGACGCCGCCTTCGACAGGTGTTAATGAAAAACTGTTTTTT
TRBD1	TRBJ2-7	TRBV7-2	many	CASSRSDRVDYEQYF	TGTGCCAGCAGCCGTTCGGACAGGGTTGACTACGAGCAGTACTTC
NA	TRBJ2-7	TRBV11-2	few	CASSLGKIIQAYEQYF	TGTGCCAGCAGCTTAGGGAAGATTATCCAGGCCTACGAGCAGTACTTC
TRBD1	TRBJ1-1	TRBV19	NA	CASSDRGLGMNTEAFF	TGTGCCAGTAGTGACAGGGGGCTTGGAATGAACACTGAAGCTTTCTTT
NA	TRBJ1-2	TRBV7-9	NA	CASSVNRGDGYTF	TGTGCCAGCAGCGTAAATCGGGGCGATGGCTACACCTTC
NA	TRBJ1-4	TRBV6-1	many	CASSPRILAIEKLFF	TGTGCCAGCAGTCCTCGCATCCTAGCTATCGAAAAACTGTTTTTT
NA	TRBJ1-1	TRBV2	NA	CASGGKRAFF	TGTGCCAGCGGGGGTAAAAGAGCTTTCTTT
NA	TRBJ1-5	TRBV28	once	CASSFTWVGLGNQPQHF	TGTGCCAGCAGTTTTACGTGGGTGGGTCTCGGCAATCAGCCCCAGCATTTT
NA	TRBJ1-6	TRBV10-3	many	CAISEDSSYNSPLHF	TGTGCCATCAGTGAGGATAGCTCCTATAATTCACCCCTCCACTTT
TRBD1	TRBJ2-7	TRBV2	NA	CASRSQWDRAGEQYF	TGTGCCAGCAGATCACAGTGGGACAGGGCCGGCGAGCAGTACTTC
NA	TRBJ1-1	TRBV11-2	few	CASSLDRAATRGMNTEAFF	TGTGCCAGCAGCTTAGATCGGGCCGCCACTCGGGGGATGAACACTGAAGCTTTCTTT
NA	TRBJ2-2	TRBV4-1	many	CASSQDIPRVTLEDTGELFF	TGCGCCAGCAGCCAAGACATCCCCAGGGTTACGCTAGAGGACACCGGGGAGCTGTTTTTT
NA	TRBJ2-1	TRBV5-1	NA	CASSSPSYGNEQFF	TGCGCCAGCAGTTCTCCCAGTTACGGCAATGAGCAGTTCTTC
TRBD1	TRBJ2-7	TRBV29-1	few	CSVVGQGAYEQYF	TGCAGCGTTGTGGGGCAGGGGGCCTACGAGCAGTACTTC
TRBD1	TRBJ1-1	TRBV5-1	few	CASSLETGGLTEAFF	TGCGCCAGCAGCTTGGAGACAGGGGGCCTGACTGAAGCTTTCTTT
TRBD2	TRBJ2-7	TRBV4-2	NA	CASSPSQTSYDSYEQYF	TGTGCCAGCAGCCCCAGCCAGACTAGCTACGACTCCTACGAGCAGTACTTC
NA	TRBJ2-4	TRBV12-3/TRBV12-4	NA	CASSPWTQGAKNIQYF	TGTGCCAGCAGTCCCTGGACCCAGGGAGCCAAAAACATTCAGTACTTC
NA	TRBJ1-4	TRBV27	many	CASSLVATNEKLFF	TGTGCCAGCAGCCTGGTTGCAACTAATGAAAAACTGTTTTTT
NA	TRBJ1-1	TRBV2	many	CASSILREAFF	TGTGCCAGCAGCATACTCCGAGAAGCTTTCTTT
NA	TRBJ2-7	TRBV28	few	CASSLVGSQSYEQYF	TGTGCCAGCAGTTTAGTAGGGAGTCAATCCTACGAGCAGTACTTC